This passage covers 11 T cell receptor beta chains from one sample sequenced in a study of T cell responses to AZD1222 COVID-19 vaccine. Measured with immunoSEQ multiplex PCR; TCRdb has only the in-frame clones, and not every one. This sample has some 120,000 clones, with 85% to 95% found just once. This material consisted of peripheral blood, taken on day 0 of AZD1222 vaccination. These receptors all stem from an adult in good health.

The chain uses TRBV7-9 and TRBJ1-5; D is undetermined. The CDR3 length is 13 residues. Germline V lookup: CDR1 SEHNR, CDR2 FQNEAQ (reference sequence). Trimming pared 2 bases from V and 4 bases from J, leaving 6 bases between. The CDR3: CASSLSFNQPQHF. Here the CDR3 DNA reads TGTGCCAGCAGCTTATCCTTTAATCAGCCCCAGCATTTT. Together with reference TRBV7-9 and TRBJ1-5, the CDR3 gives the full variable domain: DTGVSQNPRHKITKRGQNVTFRCDPISEHNRLYWYRQTLGQGPEFLTYFQNEAQLEKSRLLSDRFSAERPKGSFSTLEIQRTEQGDSAMYLCASSLSFNQPQHFGDGTRLSIL.

Written as DNA, the CDR3 is TGTGCCTGGAGGACACCCATGAACACTGAAGCTTTCTTT. Encoded protein: CAWRTPMNTEAFF. The J gene is TRBJ1-1, the V gene TRBV30; D gene uncertain. This CDR3 is built from 13 residues. Germline assignment: CDR1 GTSNPN and CDR2 SVGIG (reference sequence). V was shortened by 3 bases and J by 0 bases, with 8 bases between the two germline ends.

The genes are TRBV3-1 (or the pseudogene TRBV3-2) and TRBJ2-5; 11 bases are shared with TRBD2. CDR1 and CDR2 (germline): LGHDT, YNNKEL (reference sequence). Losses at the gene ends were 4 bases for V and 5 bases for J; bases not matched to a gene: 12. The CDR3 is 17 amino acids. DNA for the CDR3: TGTGCCAGCAGCCCACACTTTAGCGGGAGGGGAGAGGAGACCCAGTACTTC. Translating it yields CASSPHFSGRGEETQYF.

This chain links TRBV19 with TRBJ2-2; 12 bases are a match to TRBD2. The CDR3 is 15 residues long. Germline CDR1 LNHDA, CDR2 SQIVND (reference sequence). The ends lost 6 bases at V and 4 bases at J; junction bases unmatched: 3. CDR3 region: CASSLGLAGTGELFF. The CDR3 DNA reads TGTGCCAGTAGCCTGGGACTAGCGGGCACCGGGGAGCTGTTTTTT.

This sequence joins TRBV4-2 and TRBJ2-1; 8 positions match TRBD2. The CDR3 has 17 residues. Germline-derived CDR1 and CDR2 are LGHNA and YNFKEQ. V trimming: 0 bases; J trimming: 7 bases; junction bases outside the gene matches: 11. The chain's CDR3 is CASSQDWATSAHNEQFF. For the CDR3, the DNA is TGTGCCAGCAGCCAAGACTGGGCGACTAGCGCACATAATGAGCAGTTCTTC.

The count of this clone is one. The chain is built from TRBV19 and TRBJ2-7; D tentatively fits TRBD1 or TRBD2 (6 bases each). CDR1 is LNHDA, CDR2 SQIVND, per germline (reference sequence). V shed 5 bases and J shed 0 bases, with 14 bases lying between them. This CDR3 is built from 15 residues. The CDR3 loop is CASSSGARSSYEQYF. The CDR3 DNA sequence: TGTGCCAGTAGTTCGGGGGCGCGGAGCTCCTACGAGCAGTACTTC. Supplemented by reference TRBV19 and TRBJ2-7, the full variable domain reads DGGITQSPKYLFRKEGQNVTLSCEQNLNHDAMYWYRQDPGQGLRLIYYSQIVNDFQKGDIAEGYSVSREKKESFPLTVTSAQKNPTAFYLCASSSGARSSYEQYFGPGTRLTVT.

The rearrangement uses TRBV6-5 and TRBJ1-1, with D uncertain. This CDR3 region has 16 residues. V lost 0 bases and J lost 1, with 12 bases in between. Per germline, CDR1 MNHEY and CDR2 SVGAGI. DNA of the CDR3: TGTGCCAGCAGTTACTCGATCGGGGTCACGAACACTGAAGCTTTCTTT. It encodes CASSYSIGVTNTEAFF.

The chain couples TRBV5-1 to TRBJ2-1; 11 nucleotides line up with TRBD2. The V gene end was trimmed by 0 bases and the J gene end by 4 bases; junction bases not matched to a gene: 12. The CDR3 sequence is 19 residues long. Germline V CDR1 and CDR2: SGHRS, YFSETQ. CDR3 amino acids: CASSLGAIILAGDYNEQFF. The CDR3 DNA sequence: TGCGCCAGCAGCTTGGGGGCCATAATACTAGCGGGAGATTACAATGAGCAGTTCTTC.

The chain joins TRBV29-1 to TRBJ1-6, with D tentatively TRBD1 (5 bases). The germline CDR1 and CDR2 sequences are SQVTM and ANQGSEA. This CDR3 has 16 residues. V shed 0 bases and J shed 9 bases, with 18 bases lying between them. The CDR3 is CSVEDLTEGPSSPLHF. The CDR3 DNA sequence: TGCAGCGTTGAAGATCTTACGGAGGGGCCGAGTTCACCCCTCCACTTT.

The CDR3 protein is CASSRLGYSGRSYEQYF. The CDR3 coding sequence is TGTGCCAGCAGTCGCCTCGGTTATAGCGGGAGGTCCTACGAGCAGTACTTC. The rearrangement joins TRBV28 to TRBJ2-7; 10 bases map to TRBD2. V shed 5 bases and J 1 base; nucleotides not matched to a gene: 11. CDR3 length equals 17 residues. Germline CDR1 and CDR2: MDHEN and SYDVKM.

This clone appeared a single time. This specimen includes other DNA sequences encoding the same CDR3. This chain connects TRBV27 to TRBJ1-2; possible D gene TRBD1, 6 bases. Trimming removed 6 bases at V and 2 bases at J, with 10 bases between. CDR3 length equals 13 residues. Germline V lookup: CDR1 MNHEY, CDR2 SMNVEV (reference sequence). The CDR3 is CASSLQGNYGYTF. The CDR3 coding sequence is TGTGCCAGCAGCCTACAGGGAAACTATGGCTACACCTTC.